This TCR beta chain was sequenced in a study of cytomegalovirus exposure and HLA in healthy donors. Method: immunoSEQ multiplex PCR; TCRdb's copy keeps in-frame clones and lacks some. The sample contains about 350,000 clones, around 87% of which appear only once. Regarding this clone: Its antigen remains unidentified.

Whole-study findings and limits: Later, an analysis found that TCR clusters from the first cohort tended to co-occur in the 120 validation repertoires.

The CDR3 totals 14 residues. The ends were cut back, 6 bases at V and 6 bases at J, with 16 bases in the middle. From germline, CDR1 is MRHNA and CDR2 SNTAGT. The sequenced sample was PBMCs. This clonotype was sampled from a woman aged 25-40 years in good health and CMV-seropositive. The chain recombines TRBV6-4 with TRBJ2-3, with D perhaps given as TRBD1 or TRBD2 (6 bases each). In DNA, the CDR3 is TGTGCCAGCAGATTGGGGGGCAGTTCGGATACGCAGTATTTT. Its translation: CASRLGGSSDTQYF.